This TCR beta chain was profiled in a study of patients and donors after allogeneic stem cell transplantation. CDR1 and CDR2 from the germline V gene are MNHEY and SVGEGT. This CDR3 comprises 16 residues. Germline trimming cut 6 bases from V and 4 bases from J; bases unmatched to any gene: 12. TCRdb re-derived calls from the RT-PCR reads in MiXCR, one entry per CDR3 protein. The sample shows about 150,000 distinct CDR3 sequences, 30% to 45% of them seen only once. The receptor comes from a human donor who was either an allogeneic HSCT recipient or a stem cell or donor lymphocyte infusion donor (not recorded which). It is not recorded whose cells these are; they may come from a transplant donor. Sequencing was done on a sample of blood, either unsorted or a sorted T cell fraction (not recorded which). The chain recombines TRBV6-2 or TRBV6-3 with TRBJ2-1; 7 bases map to TRBD1. Here the CDR3 DNA reads TGTGCCAGCAGACTTAAGGGACAGCTTATATACAATGAGCAGTTCTTC. This gives the protein CASRLKGQLIYNEQFF.